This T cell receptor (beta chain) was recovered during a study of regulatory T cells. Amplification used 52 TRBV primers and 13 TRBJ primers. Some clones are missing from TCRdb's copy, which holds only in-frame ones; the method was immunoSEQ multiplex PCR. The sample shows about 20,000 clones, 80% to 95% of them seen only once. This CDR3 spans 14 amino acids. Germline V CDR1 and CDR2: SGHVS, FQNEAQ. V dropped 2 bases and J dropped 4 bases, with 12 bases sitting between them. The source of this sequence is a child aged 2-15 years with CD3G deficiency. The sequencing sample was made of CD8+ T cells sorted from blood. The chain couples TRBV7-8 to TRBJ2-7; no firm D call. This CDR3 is CASSLFFPHYEQYF. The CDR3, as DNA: TGTGCCAGCAGCTTATTCTTTCCCCATTACGAGCAGTACTTC.